This passage covers 30 T cell receptor beta chains from one sample sequenced in a study of cytomegalovirus exposure and HLA in healthy donors. PCR primers comprised 60 Vbeta and 13 Jbeta primers. Profiled with immunoSEQ multiplex PCR; TCRdb holds only in-frame clones, not every one. The sample yields some 130,000 clones, around three quarters seen once. Sequencing was performed on PBMCs. These TCRs come from a man between 18 and 35 years old in good health and CMV-seronegative.

V is TRBV6-5 and J is TRBJ1-4, with 7 bases identical to TRBD1. V lost 6 bases and J lost 4; bases outside the gene matches: 5. In germline, CDR1 is MNHEY, CDR2 SVGAGI. This CDR3 is built from 14 residues. This CDR3 is CASSRRGDNEKLFF. The CDR3 nucleotides are TGTGCCAGCAGCCGCAGGGGGGATAATGAAAAACTGTTTTTT.

The chain employs TRBV27 and TRBJ1-3; D is perhaps TRBD1 (5 bases). V was shortened by 4 bases and J by 1 base, with 20 bases between the two germline ends. The CDR3 is made up of 18 amino acids. CDR1 is MNHEY, CDR2 SMNVEV, per germline (reference sequence). In nucleotides, the CDR3 is TGTGCCAGCAGTTCCCTTTCGGAAGGGGAAGCTTCTGGAAACACCATATATTTT. The encoded protein is CASSSLSEGEASGNTIYF.

This chain links TRBV14 with TRBJ2-1; TRBD2 matches at 8 bases. Trimming cost V 5 bases and J 8 bases; bases outside gene matches: 17. Per the germline V gene, CDR1 is SGHDN and CDR2 is FVKESK. This CDR3 contains 17 residues. In DNA form, the CDR3 reads TGTGCCAGCAGCGCCACCGGGACTAGTTGGTCGGGCGATGAGCAGTTCTTC. It encodes CASSATGTSWSGDEQFF.

The rearrangement links TRBV5-4 to TRBJ1-2, with 9 bases aligning to TRBD1. The trim removed 2 bases at V and 4 bases at J, leaving 3 bases unmatched. Germline-derived CDR1 and CDR2 are SGHNT and YYREEE (reference sequence). CDR3 length: 14 residues. The CDR3 reads CASSFLQGAYGYTF. CDR3 DNA sequence: TGTGCCAGCAGCTTTTTACAGGGGGCCTATGGCTACACCTTC.

The rearrangement uses TRBV25-1 and TRBJ1-1; D is uncertain. The CDR3 runs to 16 residues. Germline loops: CDR1 MGHDK, CDR2 SYGVNS. V was pared by 3 bases and J by 1 base, with 15 bases between. The CDR3 protein is CASSDPSRGSNTEAFF. As DNA, the CDR3 is TGTGCCAGCAGTGACCCTTCCAGAGGGTCGAACACTGAAGCTTTCTTT.

J is TRBJ2-5 and V is TRBV4-1; 7 positions match TRBD1. CDR1 MGHRA and CDR2 YSYEKL come from the germline V gene. With 1 base clipped from V and 9 bases from J, the junction kept 14 bases outside the gene matches. The CDR3 is 16 residues long. CDR3 sequence reads: CASSQGRQGGQSAQYF. The CDR3 DNA is TGCGCCAGCAGCCAAGGGAGACAGGGTGGGCAATCGGCCCAGTACTTC.

The V call is TRBV18, the J call TRBJ1-5; no reliable D call. Germline CDR1 KGHSH, CDR2 LQKENI. This CDR3 comprises 12 residues. Trimming took off 2 bases at V and 11 bases at J, with 10 bases between the two ends. This chain's CDR3 is CASSPAGRAQHF. CDR3 nucleotide sequence: TGTGCCAGCTCACCAGCGGGCCGAGCCCAGCATTTT.

The V gene is TRBV19, the J gene TRBJ1-3, with TRBD1 identical over 7 bases. The CDR3 extends over 14 amino acids. Germline assignment: CDR1 LNHDA and CDR2 SQIVND (reference sequence). After removal of 4 bases from V and 2 bases from J, the junction contained 2 bases not matched to a gene. Written as DNA, the CDR3 is TGTGCCAGTAGTACCGGGACAGCTGGAAACACCATATATTTT. Its protein product is CASSTGTAGNTIYF.

This clone was observed once. This chain joins TRBV5-1 and TRBJ2-3, with 13 bases identical to TRBD2. There are 16 residues in the CDR3. Germline-derived CDR1 and CDR2 are SGHRS and YFSETQ. Losses at the gene ends were 4 bases for V and 6 bases for J; bases not matched to a gene: 8. CDR3 region: CASSRKLAGGGDTQYF. The CDR3 bases are TGCGCCAGCAGCCGGAAACTAGCGGGAGGGGGCGATACGCAGTATTTT.

The chain has TRBV6-5 and TRBJ2-7; no firm D call. V shed 0 bases and J shed 3 bases, with 9 bases lying between them. This CDR3 comprises 14 residues. Germline V gene data show CDR1 as MNHEY and CDR2 as SVGAGI. This CDR3 is CASSYSVGYYEQYV. CDR3 bases: TGTGCCAGCAGTTACTCGGTCGGGTACTACGAGCAGTACGTC.

This clone was counted once. The genes are TRBV19 and TRBJ2-6; D may be TRBD2 (5 bases). Germline V lookup: CDR1 LNHDA, CDR2 SQIVND (reference sequence). The CDR3 is made up of 16 amino acids. The V end was cut by 7 bases, the J end by 3 bases, with 16 bases between. DNA of the CDR3: TGTGCCAGTACGACTACCGTTCTTCGTGGGGCCAACGTCCTGACTTTC. Translating gives CASTTTVLRGANVLTF.

The genes are TRBV10-3 and TRBJ2-5, with 7 bases that match TRBD1. TRBJ2-7 matches the DNA end more closely, so the J call is doubtful. Germline V gives CDR1 ENHRY, CDR2 SYGVKD. This CDR3 has 11 residues. In nucleotides, the CDR3 is TGTGCCATCCAGGGGGAATTCGAGCAGTACTTC. It yields the protein CAIQGEFEQYF.

V usage is TRBV29-1 and J usage is TRBJ1-5; possible D gene TRBD1, 5 bases. The CDR3 is 14 residues long. Between the trimmed V and J ends, which lost 0 bases and 6 bases, there was a span of 12 bases. Germline assignment: CDR1 SQVTM and CDR2 ANQGSEA. This chain's CDR3 is CSVEDSGRGQPQHF. CDR3 in DNA: TGCAGCGTTGAAGATTCGGGGAGGGGTCAGCCCCAGCATTTT.

This clone was recorded a few times. The rearrangement links TRBV27 to TRBJ2-2; weak D call: TRBD2 (5 bases). The CDR3 sequence is 16 residues long. From germline, CDR1 is MNHEY and CDR2 SMNVEV (reference sequence). Trimming cost V 6 bases and J 4 bases, with 18 bases left between them. CDR3 sequence: CASRPWGQEATGELFF. The CDR3 coding sequence is TGTGCCAGCAGGCCCTGGGGTCAGGAGGCCACCGGGGAGCTGTTTTTT.

This chain links TRBV10-1 with TRBJ2-1; D gene uncertain. This CDR3 spans 15 amino acids. Germline-derived CDR1 and CDR2 are WNHNN and SYGVQD (reference sequence). V lost 0 bases, J lost 6 bases, and 12 bases lay in between. The CDR3 region has the DNA TGCGCCAGCAGTGAGTCTGGGTCCGGGTCCAATGAGCAGTTCTTC. Its protein product is CASSESGSGSNEQFF.

This clone was detected a few times. V gene TRBV27 combines with J gene TRBJ2-7; TRBD2 matches 9 bases. Germline trimming cut 3 bases from V and 6 bases from J; bases unmatched to any gene: 6. The CDR3 spans 14 residues. Germline-derived CDR1 and CDR2 are MNHEY and SMNVEV (reference sequence). The CDR3 spells CASSFGTSRSEQYF. Here the CDR3 DNA reads TGTGCCAGCAGTTTCGGGACTAGCAGGTCCGAGCAGTACTTC.

The chain joins TRBV7-8 to TRBJ2-7, with 7 bases lining up with TRBD2. CDR3 length: 14 residues. J gave up 2 bases and V 1 base, and 2 bases lay outside the gene matches. The germline V gene encodes CDR1 SGHVS and CDR2 FQNEAQ. The CDR3 nucleotides read TGTGCCAGCAGCTTAGGTAGCGGGCCCTACGAGCAGTACGTC. Its protein is CASSLGSGPYEQYV.

In its sample, this clone was seen a few times. The chain recombines TRBV6-1 with TRBJ1-5, with 9 bases that match TRBD1. The CDR3 spans 18 residues. The germline V gene has CDR1 MNHNS and CDR2 SASEGT. Germline trimming cut 4 bases from V and 2 bases from J; bases unmatched to any gene: 12. The CDR3 nucleotides are TGTGCCAGCAGTGGACCCGGGACAGGGTATTCTCGCAATCAGCCCCAGCATTTT. Translating gives CASSGPGTGYSRNQPQHF.

V and J are TRBV10-3 and TRBJ2-1; D call uncertain. This CDR3 is 17 amino acids long. Germline assignment: CDR1 ENHRY and CDR2 SYGVKD. The V end was cut by 0 bases, the J end by 5 bases, with 17 bases between. CDR3: CAISESSETRVNNEQFF. For the CDR3, the DNA is TGTGCCATCAGTGAGTCGTCGGAGACCCGCGTTAACAATGAGCAGTTCTTC.

The J gene is TRBJ2-5, the V gene TRBV9; possibly TRBD1 for D (6 bases). The end of the DNA fits TRBJ2-7 better, so the J call may be wrong. Germline V gives CDR1 SGDLS, CDR2 YYNGEE. CDR3 length: 14 residues. CDR3 in DNA: TGTGCCAGCAGCGTAGTGGGGGCTAAGGACGAGCAGTACTTC. This sequence encodes CASSVVGAKDEQYF.

A few counts support this clone. This chain's CDR3 is CASSGSGGKLFF. The CDR3 DNA follows: TGTGCCAGCAGCGGGTCGGGGGGTAAACTGTTTTTT. This chain joins TRBV7-9 and TRBJ1-4, with a weak D call TRBD1 (5 bases). The CDR3 extends over 12 amino acids. The germline CDR1 and CDR2 sequences are SEHNR and FQNEAQ (reference sequence). V lost 5 bases and J lost 11, with 12 bases in between.

This chain uses TRBV5-1 with TRBJ2-1; 7 positions match TRBD2. Looked up from germline, CDR1 is SGHRS and CDR2 is YFSETQ. The CDR3 is 16 residues long. The trim removed 0 bases at V and 8 bases at J, leaving 11 bases unmatched. CDR3 sequence (DNA): TGCGCCAGCAGCTTGGGGGGAGCGGGACGGGGATATGAGCAGTTCTTC. It is translated as CASSLGGAGRGYEQFF.

This clone was seen more than once but under ten times. The chain uses TRBV10-3 and TRBJ2-3, with TRBD2 matching 8 bases. Germline V gene data show CDR1 as ENHRY and CDR2 as SYGVKD. The CDR3 is made up of 16 amino acids. Trimming at V came to 6 bases and at J to 2 bases, leaving 10 bases not matched to a gene. The CDR3 sequence: CAIRPGLAPHTDTQYF. In DNA form, the CDR3 reads TGTGCCATCAGACCAGGACTAGCACCCCACACAGATACGCAGTATTTT.

The genes are TRBV6-6 and TRBJ2-3; 8 bases fit TRBD2. Germline CDR1 is MNHNY and CDR2 is SVGAGI (reference sequence). Trimming cost V 5 bases and J 2 bases; bases outside gene matches: 9. The CDR3 loop spans 16 amino acids. CDR3 sequence: CASSTGLASLTDTQYF. CDR3 coding DNA: TGTGCCAGCAGTACCGGACTAGCTTCACTCACAGATACGCAGTATTTT.

The chain carries TRBV6-4 and TRBJ2-1; D gene unclear. CDR1 MRHNA and CDR2 SNTAGT come from the germline V gene. The CDR3 is made up of 15 amino acids. V was trimmed by 0 bases and J by 0 bases, leaving 6 bases between them. The CDR3 DNA reads as TGTGCCAGCAGTGACTCCATTAGCTCCTACAATGAGCAGTTCTTC. Translation gives CASSDSISSYNEQFF.

The chain carries TRBV7-9 and TRBJ1-2; unclear D gene. The V and J ends lost 2 bases and 5 bases respectively, with 12 bases between them. This CDR3 spans 14 amino acids. Germline CDR1 and CDR2: SEHNR and FQNEAQ (reference sequence). CDR3 sequence reads: CASSLTEVSYGYTF. CDR3 DNA sequence: TGTGCCAGCAGCTTAACCGAGGTCAGTTATGGCTACACCTTC.

This clone was seen only a few times. The chain combines TRBV6-1 with TRBJ2-1; D possibly corresponds to TRBD1 (5 bases). Germline-derived CDR1 and CDR2 are MNHNS and SASEGT. This CDR3 is 15 amino acids long. V was pared by 4 bases and J by 8 bases, with 18 bases between. CDR3 DNA sequence: TGTGCCAGCAGTGGCGACAGAATTGCTGGGGATGAGCAGTTCTTC. It codes for CASSGDRIAGDEQFF.

The chain employs TRBV18 and TRBJ2-2; D possibly corresponds to TRBD2 (6 bases). V gave up 5 bases and J gave up 2 bases, with 18 bases separating them. This CDR3 region has 17 residues. Germline values: CDR1 KGHSH, CDR2 LQKENI. The CDR3 loop is CASSAGGGLPNTGELFF. The CDR3 DNA reads as TGTGCCAGCTCAGCCGGTGGGGGACTTCCTAACACCGGGGAGCTGTTTTTT.

The chain employs TRBV28 and TRBJ2-7, with 9 bases that match TRBD2. CDR1 is MDHEN and CDR2 is SYDVKM in the germline V gene. This CDR3 is 17 amino acids long. J gave up 5 bases and V 5 bases, and 16 bases lay outside the gene matches. CDR3 sequence: CASSPPHGGRAFDEQYF. DNA for the CDR3: TGTGCCAGCAGTCCCCCCCACGGCGGGAGGGCCTTTGACGAGCAGTACTTC.

The V gene is TRBV9, the J gene TRBJ2-5; D not certain. Germline V lookup: CDR1 SGDLS, CDR2 YYNGEE. The V and J ends lost 2 bases and 3 bases respectively, with 8 bases between them. CDR3 length: 13 amino acids. CDR3 nucleotides: TGTGCCAGCAGCGTGATCCCAGAAGAGACCCAGTACTTC. This codes for CASSVIPEETQYF.